One sample yielded the 29 T cell receptor beta chains listed below, sequenced in a study of CD8+CD57+ T cells in acquired aplastic anemia. Patients picked for sequencing had shown CD8+CD57+ cell expansion detected by flow cytometry. TCR beta VDJ and CDR3 profiling used genomic DNA as template. TCRdb analysed the reads with MiXCR anew, one entry per CDR3 protein. Of roughly 500,000 distinct CDR3 sequences listed, around 30% are singletons. Sequenced sample: sorted CD4+, CD8+, or CD8+CD57+ T cells (not recorded which) from PBMCs. The receptors stem from a human donor with aplastic anemia.

The sample holds a few counts of this clonotype. DNA for the CDR3: TGTGCCAGCAGCCCTATTAGCGGGAGGGACTCCTACGAGCAGTACTTC. As protein: CASSPISGRDSYEQYF. The rearrangement links TRBV11-2 to TRBJ2-7; 11 bases match TRBD2. Per germline, CDR1 SGHAT and CDR2 FQNNGV. The CDR3 loop spans 16 amino acids. Germline trimming cut 5 bases from V and 0 bases from J; bases unmatched to any gene: 6.

This clonotype was seen repeatedly, ten times or more. The genes are TRBV7-9 and TRBJ1-1, with 7 bases aligning to TRBD1. The CDR3 has 15 residues. Germline CDR1 is SEHNR and CDR2 is FQNEAQ (reference sequence). With V trimmed by 1 base and J by 1 base, 3 bases remained unmatched. As DNA, the CDR3 is TGTGCCAGCAGCTTAGGGCGGACAGGGAACACTGAAGCTTTCTTT. This encodes CASSLGRTGNTEAFF.

This clonotype was observed many times. The rearrangement joins TRBV2 to TRBJ2-7; possibly TRBD2 for D (6 bases). This CDR3 is built from 13 residues. Trimming cost V 7 bases and J 9 bases, with 19 bases left between them. Germline CDR1 and CDR2: SNHLY and FYNNEI. For the CDR3, the DNA is TGTGCCAGCACCATGGAGGGGCAAGTCGGGCAGTACTTC. It translates to CASTMEGQVGQYF.

Only a few counts were recorded for this clonotype. The chain has TRBV20-1 and TRBJ2-7; maybe TRBD2 (7 bases). CDR3 length: 17 amino acids. Trimming pared 5 bases from V and 4 bases from J, leaving 27 bases between. The germline V gene has CDR1 DFQATT and CDR2 SNEGSKA (reference sequence). CDR3 region: CSAQFFGGGGIGYEQYF. The CDR3 bases are TGCAGTGCTCAATTTTTCGGGGGCGGGGGTATCGGGTACGAGCAGTACTTC.

This clonotype was counted at least ten times. The chain combines TRBV19 with TRBJ2-2; TRBD1 is a possible D gene (6 bases). The CDR3 is made up of 15 amino acids. Between the trimmed V and J ends, which lost 7 bases and 1 base, there was a span of 13 bases. Germline V CDR1 and CDR2: LNHDA, SQIVND (reference sequence). The CDR3 loop is CASKIDRRNTGELFF. The CDR3 bases are TGTGCCAGTAAAATCGACAGGAGGAACACCGGGGAGCTGTTTTTT. Variable domain in full (rest from reference TRBV19 and TRBJ2-2): DGGITQSPKYLFRKEGQNVTLSCEQNLNHDAMYWYRQDPGQGLRLIYYSQIVNDFQKGDIAEGYSVSREKKESFPLTVTSAQKNPTAFYLCASKIDRRNTGELFFGEGSRLTVL.

CDR3 nucleotide sequence: TGTGCCAGCAGCCAATCGACAGAGAACACTGAAGCTTTCTTT. It is translated as CASSQSTENTEAFF. The V and J genes are TRBV6-4 and TRBJ1-1, with a tentative D call TRBD1 (5 bases). V lost 6 bases, J lost 1 base, and 12 bases lay in between. Germline V gene data show CDR1 as MRHNA and CDR2 as SNTAGT. This CDR3 region has 14 residues.

This clonotype has only a few counts. The chain carries TRBV7-3 and TRBJ2-1; D not certain. V was pared by 1 base and J by 9 bases, with 10 bases between. The CDR3 has 13 amino acids. Germline CDR1 reads SGHTA; CDR2 reads FQGTGA. The chain's CDR3 is CASSLSPMGEQFF. CDR3 nucleotides: TGTGCCAGCAGCTTAAGCCCAATGGGTGAGCAGTTCTTC. The variable domain in full, completed from reference TRBV7-3 and TRBJ2-1, reads GAGVSQTPSNKVTEKGKYVELRCDPISGHTALYWYRQSLGQGPEFLIYFQGTGAADDSGLPNDRFFAVRPEGSVSTLKIQRTERGDSAVYLCASSLSPMGEQFFGPGTRLTVL.

This rearrangement joins TRBV7-3 to TRBJ2-3; D is unresolved. The CDR3 is 15 residues long. V was shortened by 8 bases and J by 2 bases, with 17 bases between the two germline ends. Per germline, CDR1 SGHTA and CDR2 FQGTGA. CDR3 in amino acids: CASRRRLGPTDTQYF. As DNA, the CDR3 is TGTGCCAGCCGTAGACGGTTGGGCCCCACAGATACGCAGTATTTT.

The V gene is TRBV5-1, the J gene TRBJ2-7, with 8 bases matching TRBD1. The CDR3 consists of 15 residues. V was clipped by 0 bases and J by 4 bases; unmatched bases: 6. From germline, CDR1 is SGHRS and CDR2 YFSETQ. CDR3 sequence (DNA): TGCGCCAGCAGCTTGGCCTCTGGACAGGGTTACGAGCAGTACTTC. As protein: CASSLASGQGYEQYF.

This clonotype has a count of ten or more. The CDR3 loop is CAISESGPTSGANVLTF. The DNA of the CDR3 is TGTGCCATCAGTGAGTCAGGACCAACCTCTGGGGCCAACGTCCTGACTTTC. V usage is TRBV10-3 and J usage is TRBJ2-6; no definite D call. Between the trimmed V and J ends, which lost 0 bases and 0 bases, there was a span of 9 bases. The germline V gene has CDR1 ENHRY and CDR2 SYGVKD. This CDR3 region has 17 residues.

Concerning this clonotype: This could be a read error, since a much larger clone is one nucleotide away. V and J are TRBV7-9 and TRBJ1-6, with D perhaps TRBD1 (5 bases). The CDR3 has 15 amino acids. Germline CDR1 reads SEHNR; CDR2 reads FQNEAQ (reference sequence). The CDR3 loop reads CTSSLGSGYNSPLHF. The CDR3 nucleotides are TGTACCAGCAGCTTGGGCTCAGGGTATAATTCACCCCTCCACTTT.

The chain is built from TRBV24-1 and TRBJ1-2, with a tentative D call TRBD1 (6 bases). Germline loops: CDR1 KGHDR, CDR2 SFDVKD. Between the trimmed V and J ends, which lost 7 bases and 7 bases, there was a span of 15 bases. This CDR3 is built from 13 residues. The CDR3 sequence is CATSATGNGGYTF. The CDR3 DNA follows: TGTGCCACCAGCGCCACAGGGAATGGTGGCTACACCTTC.

This clonotype was observed at least ten times. The rearrangement links TRBV11-2 to TRBJ1-6, with TRBD1 matching over 8 bases. CDR3 length: 16 amino acids. V gave up 5 bases and J gave up 7 bases; unmatched junction bases: 10. Germline V gives CDR1 SGHAT, CDR2 FQNNGV. For the CDR3, the DNA is TGTGCCAGCAGCCCGCCGAGCGGACAGGGAAATTCACCCCTCCACTTT. Its translation is CASSPPSGQGNSPLHF.

This clonotype showed up just a few times. This chain joins TRBV7-2 and TRBJ2-1; 8 bases align to TRBD1. V was pared by 8 bases and J by 8 bases, with 5 bases of the junction left unmatched. Looked up from germline, CDR1 is SGHTA and CDR2 is FQGNSA. The CDR3 is made up of 12 amino acids. The DNA for the CDR3 is TGTGCCAGCGCAGGGGGCGAGCATGAGCAGTTCTTC. Its translation is CASAGGEHEQFF.

Concerning this clonotype itself: A much bigger clone sits one base away, suggesting this may be a read error. The chain recombines TRBV7-9 with TRBJ2-4; 7 bases align to TRBD1. The CDR3 extends over 13 amino acids. The germline V gene encodes CDR1 SEHNR and CDR2 FQNEAQ (reference sequence). CDR3 in DNA: TGTGCCGGCAGGGCGACAGGGATCAACATTCAGTACTTC. It encodes CAGRATGINIQYF. Based on the CDR3 plus reference TRBV7-9 and TRBJ2-4, the full variable domain is DTGVSQNPRHKITKRGQNVTFRCDPISEHNRLYWYRQTLGQGPEFLTYFQNEAQLEKSRLLSDRFSAERPKGSFSTLEIQRTEQGDSAMYLCAGRATGINIQYFGAGTRLSVL.

The chain links TRBV7-8 to TRBJ2-3; possibly TRBD1 for D (5 bases). V lost 3 bases to trimming and J lost 7 bases, with 20 bases between them. This CDR3 has 16 residues. CDR1 is SGHVS and CDR2 is FQNEAQ in the germline V gene. CDR3 amino acids: CASSLGRSLLLYTQYF. CDR3 coding DNA: TGTGCCAGCAGCTTGGGGCGCAGCTTACTTCTCTATACGCAGTATTTT. Full variable domain (rest looked up from reference TRBV7-8 and TRBJ2-3): GAGVSQSPRYKVAKRGQDVALRCDPISGHVSLFWYQQALGQGPEFLTYFQNEAQLDKSGLPSDRFFAERPEGSVSTLKIQRTQQEDSAVYLCASSLGRSLLLYTQYFGPGTRLTVL.

This clonotype appeared a few times. The chain uses TRBV4-3 and TRBJ1-1; a weak D match, TRBD1 (5 bases). The CDR3 length is 14 residues. V lost 1 base and J lost 3, with 9 bases in between. The V gene's germline CDR1 is LGHNA and CDR2 YSLEER. CDR3 sequence (DNA): TGCGCCAGCAGCCAAGCGGCGGGGGACACTGAAGCTTTCTTT. Amino acid sequence: CASSQAAGDTEAFF.

This clonotype was counted once. This may be a read error: a much more frequent sequence differs by one nucleotide. The chain recombines TRBV4-1 with TRBJ1-2; 8 bases match TRBD1. Germline values: CDR1 MGHRA, CDR2 YSYEKL. J gave up 3 bases and V 0 bases, and 21 bases lay outside the gene matches. The CDR3 is 21 residues long. The CDR3 bases are TGCGCCAGCAGCCAAGAGACCCGTGGGGCAGGGGGCGTGGGTTACGACTATGGCTACACCTTC. Protein: CASSQETRGAGGVGYDYGYTF.

The chain recombines TRBV12-3 or TRBV12-4 with TRBJ1-2; D is possibly TRBD1 (5 bases). This CDR3 has 12 residues. The V end lost 5 bases, the J end lost 8 bases, and 12 bases lay between the germline ends. The CDR3 reads CASSRGGRGYTF. The CDR3 bases are TGTGCCAGCAGTCGGGGGGGGAGAGGCTACACCTTC.

This clonotype was seen a few times. The chain couples TRBV19 to TRBJ2-7; a weak D match, TRBD1 (5 bases). The CDR3 runs 13 residues. Trimming took off 4 bases at V and 4 bases at J, with 11 bases between the two ends. Per the germline V gene, CDR1 is LNHDA and CDR2 is SQIVND (reference sequence). This CDR3 is CASSTEDRYEQYF. DNA for the CDR3: TGTGCCAGTAGTACTGAAGACAGATACGAGCAGTACTTC. The full variable domain, its missing parts supplied by reference TRBV19 and TRBJ2-7, is DGGITQSPKYLFRKEGQNVTLSCEQNLNHDAMYWYRQDPGQGLRLIYYSQIVNDFQKGDIAEGYSVSREKKESFPLTVTSAQKNPTAFYLCASSTEDRYEQYFGPGTRLTVT.

This clonotype occurred a few times. The chain recombines TRBV25-1 with TRBJ2-7, with 7 bases lining up with TRBD2. The CDR3 sequence is 14 residues long. CDR1 and CDR2 (germline): MGHDK, SYGVNS. V gave up 5 bases and J gave up 6 bases; unmatched junction bases: 10. The CDR3 sequence: CASSLSLLAREQYF. The CDR3 DNA follows: TGTGCCAGCAGTTTATCCCTACTAGCGCGCGAGCAGTACTTC.

The chain carries TRBV7-2 and TRBJ1-5, with 9 bases matching TRBD1. The junction had 13 bases not matched to a gene; V was cut back by 3 bases and J by 4 bases. The CDR3 length is 18 residues. CDR1 and CDR2 from the germline V gene are SGHTA and FQGNSA. The CDR3 nucleotides read TGTGCCAGCAGCTTGGCGGGACAGGGTGCCGTAGGTAATCAGCCCCAGCATTTT. Its translation is CASSLAGQGAVGNQPQHF.

A word on this clonotype: Given a much more abundant clone one base away, this may be a read error. As the CDR3 is not closed by the conserved phenylalanine or tryptophan, this likely results from a read error. This chain connects TRBV19 to TRBJ2-7, with TRBD2 matching 7 bases. This CDR3 has 14 residues. The germline V gene has CDR1 LNHDA and CDR2 SQIVND (reference sequence). J was trimmed by 2 bases and V by 4 bases; bases with no gene match: 5. Here the CDR3 reads CASSTARGTYEQYL. The DNA of the CDR3 is TGTGCCAGTAGTACCGCGCGGGGGACCTACGAGCAGTACCTC.

This clonotype has at least ten counts. This sequence joins TRBV2 and TRBJ1-2, with D uncertain. The CDR3 length is 12 residues. The V and J ends lost 7 bases and 6 bases respectively, with 12 bases between them. Germline V lookup: CDR1 SNHLY, CDR2 FYNNEI. The CDR3 nucleotides are TGTGCCAGCAATTCACGTAATGATGGCTACACCTTC. The encoded protein is CASNSRNDGYTF.

The chain carries TRBV4-2 and TRBJ1-3; 7 bases map to TRBD1. Germline V gene data show CDR1 as LGHNA and CDR2 as YNFKEQ. V shed 0 bases and J 8 bases; nucleotides not matched to a gene: 7. The CDR3 totals 15 residues. CDR3 protein: CASSQERTGWDTIYF. CDR3 nucleotide sequence: TGTGCCAGCAGCCAAGAGAGGACAGGTTGGGACACCATATATTTT.

The genes are TRBV20-1 and TRBJ2-5; D possibly corresponds to TRBD2 (6 bases). V lost 5 bases to trimming and J lost 3 bases, with 16 bases between them. The CDR3 consists of 14 residues. The germline gives CDR1 DFQATT, CDR2 SNEGSKA (reference sequence). The CDR3 sequence is CSARMASEKETQYF. In DNA, the CDR3 is TGCAGTGCTCGGATGGCTAGCGAAAAAGAGACCCAGTACTTC.

The chain couples TRBV5-5 to TRBJ1-5; D is possibly TRBD1 (6 bases). Looked up from germline, CDR1 is SGHKS and CDR2 is YYEKEE (reference sequence). CDR3 length: 15 amino acids. V dropped 3 bases and J dropped 0 bases, with 10 bases sitting between them. The CDR3 sequence is CASSWGHNSNQPQHF. The CDR3 DNA follows: TGTGCCAGCAGCTGGGGACATAATAGCAATCAGCCCCAGCATTTT.

This clonotype was observed many times. The chain combines TRBV9 with TRBJ2-3; D remains ambiguous. The CDR3 length is 17 residues. Germline CDR1 SGDLS, CDR2 YYNGEE. Trimming pared 0 bases from V and 1 base from J, leaving 15 bases between. Written as DNA, the CDR3 is TGTGCCAGCAGCGTAGCTTCAGCGAGCCGGGGCACAGATACGCAGTATTTT. Translating gives CASSVASASRGTDTQYF.

The gene calls are TRBV11-1 and TRBJ2-1, with 8 nucleotides matching TRBD2. The V gene end was trimmed by 4 bases and the J gene end by 2 bases; junction bases not matched to a gene: 7. This CDR3 contains 16 residues. Looked up from germline, CDR1 is SGHAT and CDR2 is FQDESV (reference sequence). The CDR3 bases are TGTGCCAGCAGCTCCCACCCGGGACTAGCCTACAATGAGCAGTTCTTC. Translating gives CASSSHPGLAYNEQFF.